Below, one T cell receptor (beta chain) is given with its context. The germline V and J ends were trimmed by 4 bases and 5 bases, with 20 bases remaining between them. The germline gives CDR1 LGHDT, CDR2 YNNKEL (reference sequence). This CDR3 is built from 16 residues. The sample is drawn from a study of blood T cell repertoires in COVID-19. The overall study: The study drew acute and convalescent COVID-19 samples from the United States, Italy and Spain. Sources were T cells, B-cell-depleted T cells, or PBMCs; the material itself was cDNA or gDNA.

The assay was immunoSEQ multiplex PCR, and TCRdb's table has in-frame clones only and misses some. The sample lists 250,000 to 350,000 clones, 80% to 90% seen once, with roughly 0.8% in the top ten. The sequence came from a man between 25 and 39 years old with acute or convalescent COVID-19. J is TRBJ1-2 and V is TRBV3-1 (or the pseudogene TRBV3-2); D uncertain. Sample: peripheral blood. The CDR3 region is CASSPERGGIVYGYTF. DNA of the CDR3: TGTGCCAGCAGCCCGGAACGGGGAGGTATCGTATATGGCTACACCTTC.